The T cell receptor beta chain under discussion was sequenced for a study of beta chain features in type 1 diabetes. Expressed TCRB transcripts got sequenced, as all isolated RNA was reverse transcribed. Clones were read by immunoSEQ multiplex PCR, and TCRdb kept only the in-frame ones, dropping some. The data contain 250,000 to 300,000 clones, about 23% of them singletons. Findings and caveats of the study: TCRB CDR3 length was moderately but significantly reduced in all four CD4+ subsets of Type 1 diabetes patients. The similarity of naive, central memory and Treg TCRB repertoires appeared greater among patients than among healthy donors.

Trimming pared 4 bases from V and 0 bases from J, leaving 6 bases between. Germline loops: CDR1 MGHDK, CDR2 SYGVNS. This CDR3 comprises 13 residues. In its sample, this clone was seen a few times. Antigen specificity is unknown. The rearrangement links TRBV25-1 to TRBJ2-5; no clear D. The material sequenced was naive CD4+ T cells from blood. The clonotype originates from a woman aged 25 to 39 with type 1 diabetes. The CDR3 DNA reads as TGTGCCAGCAGTGCATTCAACCAAGAGACCCAGTACTTC. Translation: CASSAFNQETQYF.